This T cell receptor (beta chain) was sequenced in a study of CD8 T cells in ankylosing spondylitis. General study findings and limits: For ankylosing spondylitis blood, a TCR beta motif of about eight highly homologous variants appeared characteristic.

This clonotype was recorded a few times. Antigen unknown. CDR1 KGHSH and CDR2 LQKENI come from the germline V gene. Trimming removed 4 bases from V and 0 bases from J, with 15 bases in between. The CDR3 spans 16 residues. TCRdb called the 5' RACE reads again in MiXCR, with one record for every CDR3 protein. The repertoire holds roughly 670,000 distinct CDR3 sequences, with around 20% as singletons. The source material was blood, either unsorted or a sorted T cell fraction (not recorded which). The TCR sequence derives from a male donor with ankylosing spondylitis. The chain is built from TRBV18 and TRBJ1-1; D not certain. The chain's CDR3 is CASSLRLGSLNTEAFF. The CDR3 coding sequence is TGTGCCAGCTCACTTCGGTTGGGCTCCCTGAACACTGAAGCTTTCTTT.